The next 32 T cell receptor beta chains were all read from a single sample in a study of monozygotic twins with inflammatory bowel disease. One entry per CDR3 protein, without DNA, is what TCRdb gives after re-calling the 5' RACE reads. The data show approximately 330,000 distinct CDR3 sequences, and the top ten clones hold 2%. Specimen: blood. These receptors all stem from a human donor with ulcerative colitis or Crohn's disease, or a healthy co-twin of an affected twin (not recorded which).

The CDR3 is CASVTGTGFFTDTQYF. V and J are TRBV2 and TRBJ2-3; TCRdb selects TRBD2, and the lack of DNA leaves this call unchecked. The CDR3 length is 16 residues. CDR1 is SNHLY and CDR2 is FYNNEI in the germline V gene.

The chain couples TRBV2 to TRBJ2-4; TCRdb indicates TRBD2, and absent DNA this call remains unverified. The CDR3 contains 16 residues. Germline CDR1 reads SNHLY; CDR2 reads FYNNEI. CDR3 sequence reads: CASRTQGGGAKNIQYF.

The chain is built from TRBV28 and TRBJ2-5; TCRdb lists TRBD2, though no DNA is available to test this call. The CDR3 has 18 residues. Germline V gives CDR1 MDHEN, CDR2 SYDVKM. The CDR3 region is CASSLSGTPGGNRETQYF.

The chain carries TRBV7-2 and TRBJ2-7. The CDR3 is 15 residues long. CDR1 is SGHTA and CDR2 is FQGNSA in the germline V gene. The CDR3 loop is CASSSSGFNSYEQYF.

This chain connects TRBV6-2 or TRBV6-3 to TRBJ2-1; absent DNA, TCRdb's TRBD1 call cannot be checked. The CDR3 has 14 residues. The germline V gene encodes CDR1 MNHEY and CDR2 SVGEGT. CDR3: CASSYAGGYNEQFF.

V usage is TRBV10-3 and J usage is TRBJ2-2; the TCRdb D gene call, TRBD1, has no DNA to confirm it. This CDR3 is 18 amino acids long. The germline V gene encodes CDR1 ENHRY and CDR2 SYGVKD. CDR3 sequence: CAISESHSLRGDTGELFF.

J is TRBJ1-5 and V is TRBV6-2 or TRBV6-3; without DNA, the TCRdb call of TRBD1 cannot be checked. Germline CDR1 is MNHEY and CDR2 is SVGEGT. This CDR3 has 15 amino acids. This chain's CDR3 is CASWTGGYSDQPQHF.

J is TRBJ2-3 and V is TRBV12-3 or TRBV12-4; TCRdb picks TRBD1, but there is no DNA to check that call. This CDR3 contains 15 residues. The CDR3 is CASSFATGSRDTQYF.

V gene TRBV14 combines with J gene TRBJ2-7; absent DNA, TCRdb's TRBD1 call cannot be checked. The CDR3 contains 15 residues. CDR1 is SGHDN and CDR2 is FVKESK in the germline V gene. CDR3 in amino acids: CASSQDLGAPGEQYF.

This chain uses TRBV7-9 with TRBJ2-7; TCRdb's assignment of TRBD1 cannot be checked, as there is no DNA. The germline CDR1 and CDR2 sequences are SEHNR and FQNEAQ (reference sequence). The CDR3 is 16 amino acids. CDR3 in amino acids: CASSATYRDRSYEQYF.

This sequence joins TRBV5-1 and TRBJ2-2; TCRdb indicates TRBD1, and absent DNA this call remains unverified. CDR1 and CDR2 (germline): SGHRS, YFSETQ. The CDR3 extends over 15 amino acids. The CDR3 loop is CASSLDGRDTGELFF. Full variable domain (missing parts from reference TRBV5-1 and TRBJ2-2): KAGVTQTPRYLIKTRGQQVTLSCSPISGHRSVSWYQQTPGQGLQFLFEYFSETQRNKGNFPGRFSGRQFSNSRSEMNVSTLELGDSALYLCASSLDGRDTGELFFGEGSRLTVL.

The CDR3 here is CASSLGGGSYSNQPQHF. The chain uses TRBV12-3 or TRBV12-4 and TRBJ1-5; no DNA is available, so the TRBD1 call from TCRdb remains unchecked. The CDR3 is 17 amino acids.

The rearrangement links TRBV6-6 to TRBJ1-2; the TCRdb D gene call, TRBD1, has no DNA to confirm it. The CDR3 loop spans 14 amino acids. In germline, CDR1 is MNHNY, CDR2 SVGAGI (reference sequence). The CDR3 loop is CASSYQHSEGGYTF.

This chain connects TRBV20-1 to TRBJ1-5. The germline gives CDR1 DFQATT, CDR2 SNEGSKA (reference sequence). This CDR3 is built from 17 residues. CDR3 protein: CSARAGGRPTPNQPQHF.

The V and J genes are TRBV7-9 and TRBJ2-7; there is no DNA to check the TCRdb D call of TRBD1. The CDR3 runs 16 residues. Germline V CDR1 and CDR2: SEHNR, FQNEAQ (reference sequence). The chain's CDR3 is CASSLMGGQGTYEQYF. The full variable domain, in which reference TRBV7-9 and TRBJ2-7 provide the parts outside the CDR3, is DTGVSQNPRHKITKRGQNVTFRCDPISEHNRLYWYRQTLGQGPEFLTYFQNEAQLEKSRLLSDRFSAERPKGSFSTLEIQRTEQGDSAMYLCASSLMGGQGTYEQYFGPGTRLTVT.

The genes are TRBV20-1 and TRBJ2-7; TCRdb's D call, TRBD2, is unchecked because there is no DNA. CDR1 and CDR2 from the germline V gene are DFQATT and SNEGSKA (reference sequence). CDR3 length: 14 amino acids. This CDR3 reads CSAPAGGRSHEQYF.

CDR3 residues: CATSRVQGFSYNEQFF. V usage is TRBV15 and J usage is TRBJ2-1; the D gene TCRdb calls, TRBD1, cannot be checked with no DNA. The CDR3 has 16 residues. The germline V gene encodes CDR1 LNHNV and CDR2 YYDKDF (reference sequence).

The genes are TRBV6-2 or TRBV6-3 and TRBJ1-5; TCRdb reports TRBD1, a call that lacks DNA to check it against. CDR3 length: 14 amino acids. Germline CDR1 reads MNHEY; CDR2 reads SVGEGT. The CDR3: CASSSGQGNQPQHF.

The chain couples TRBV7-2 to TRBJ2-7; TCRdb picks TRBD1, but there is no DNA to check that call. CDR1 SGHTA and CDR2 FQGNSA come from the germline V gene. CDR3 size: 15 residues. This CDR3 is CASSLTTREFYEQYF.

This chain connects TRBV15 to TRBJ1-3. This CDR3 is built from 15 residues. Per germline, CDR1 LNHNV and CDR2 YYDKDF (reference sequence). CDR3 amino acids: CATSRDPGSGNTIYF.

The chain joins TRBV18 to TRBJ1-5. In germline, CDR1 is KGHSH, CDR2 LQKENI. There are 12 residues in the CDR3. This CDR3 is CASSPVGQPQHF.

CDR3 loop: CASSQASQRRRGDLNTGELFF. This chain connects TRBV3-1 to TRBJ2-2; TCRdb names TRBD2, which stays unverified in the absence of DNA. Germline values: CDR1 LGHDT, CDR2 YNNKEL (reference sequence). CDR3 length equals 21 residues.

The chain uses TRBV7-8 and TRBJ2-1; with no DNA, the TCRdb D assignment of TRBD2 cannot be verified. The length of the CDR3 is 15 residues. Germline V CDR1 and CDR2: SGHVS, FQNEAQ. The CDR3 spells CASSPPAGDSDEQFF. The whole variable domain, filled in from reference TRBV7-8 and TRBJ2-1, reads GAGVSQSPRYKVAKRGQDVALRCDPISGHVSLFWYQQALGQGPEFLTYFQNEAQLDKSGLPSDRFFAERPEGSVSTLKIQRTQQEDSAVYLCASSPPAGDSDEQFFGPGTRLTVL.

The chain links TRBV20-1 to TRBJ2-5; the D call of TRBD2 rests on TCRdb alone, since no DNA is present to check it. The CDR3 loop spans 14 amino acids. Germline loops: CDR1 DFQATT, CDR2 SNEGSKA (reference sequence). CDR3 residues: CSVMTSGVQETQYF.

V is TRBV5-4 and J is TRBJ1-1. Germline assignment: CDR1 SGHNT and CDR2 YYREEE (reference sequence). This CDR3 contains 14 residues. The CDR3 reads CASSLAGFDTEAFF.

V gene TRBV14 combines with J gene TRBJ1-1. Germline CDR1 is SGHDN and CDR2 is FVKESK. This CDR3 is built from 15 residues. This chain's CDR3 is CASSQGFGRFTEAFF.

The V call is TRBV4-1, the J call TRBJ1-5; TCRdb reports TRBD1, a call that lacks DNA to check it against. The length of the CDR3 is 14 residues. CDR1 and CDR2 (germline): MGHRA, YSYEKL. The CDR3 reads CASSQETVNQPQHF.

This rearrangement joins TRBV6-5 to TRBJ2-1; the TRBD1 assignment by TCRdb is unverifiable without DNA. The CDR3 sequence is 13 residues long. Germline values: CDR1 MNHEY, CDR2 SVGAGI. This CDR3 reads CASSRGGYNEQFF.

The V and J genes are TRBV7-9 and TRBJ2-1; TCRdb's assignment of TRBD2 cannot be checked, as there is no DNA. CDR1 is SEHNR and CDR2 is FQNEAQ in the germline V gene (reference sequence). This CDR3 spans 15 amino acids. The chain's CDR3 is CASSLKREGWHEQFF.

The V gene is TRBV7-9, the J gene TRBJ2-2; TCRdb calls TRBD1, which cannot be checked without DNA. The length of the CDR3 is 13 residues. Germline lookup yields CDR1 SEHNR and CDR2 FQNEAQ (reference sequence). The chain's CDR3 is CASRPSGTGELFF.

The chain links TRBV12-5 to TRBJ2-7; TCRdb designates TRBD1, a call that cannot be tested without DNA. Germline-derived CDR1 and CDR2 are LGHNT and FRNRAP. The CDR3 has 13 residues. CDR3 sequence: CASVGGSSYEQYF.

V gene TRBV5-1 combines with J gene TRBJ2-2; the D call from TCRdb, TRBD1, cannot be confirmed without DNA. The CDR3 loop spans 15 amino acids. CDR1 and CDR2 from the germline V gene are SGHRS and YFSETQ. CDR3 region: CDSSLEQGDRGELFF.